Below are 31 T cell receptor beta chains sequenced from a single sample in a study of blood T cell repertoires in COVID-19. TCRdb's copy holds only in-frame clones and misses some; the assay was immunoSEQ multiplex PCR. This table holds about 250,000 clones, 83% found once. Sequencing used peripheral blood. The receptor source for this set is a man aged 35 to 55 with active or convalescent COVID-19.

The rearrangement joins TRBV30 to TRBJ1-3; D is unresolved. Trimming removed 4 bases from V and 1 base from J, with 5 bases in between. This CDR3 is built from 12 residues. Germline CDR1 reads GTSNPN; CDR2 reads SVGIG (reference sequence). CDR3 sequence: CAWKRSGNTIYF. The CDR3 nucleotides read TGTGCCTGGAAGCGGTCTGGAAACACCATATATTTT.

This chain joins TRBV24-1 and TRBJ1-1; D possibly corresponds to TRBD1 (6 bases). Germline V gene lookup returns CDR1 KGHDR and CDR2 SFDVKD. Trimming took off 5 bases at V and 2 bases at J, with 14 bases between the two ends. The CDR3 extends over 15 amino acids. Written as DNA, the CDR3 is TGTGCCACCAGTGCTGGGGGCGAAGGAAACACTGAAGCTTTCTTT. This encodes CATSAGGEGNTEAFF.

This clone was seen once. The chain uses TRBV11-2 and TRBJ2-7; weak D call: TRBD1 (5 bases). Germline values: CDR1 SGHAT, CDR2 FQNNGV. This CDR3 region has 16 residues. Trimming removed 0 bases at V and 6 bases at J, with 18 bases between. The CDR3 DNA is TGTGCCAGCAGCTTAGATAGGTGGCAGGGCAGAGTCGAGCAGTACTTC. The encoded protein is CASSLDRWQGRVEQYF.

V gene TRBV5-4 combines with J gene TRBJ1-1, with 10 bases identical to TRBD1. Germline V CDR1 and CDR2: SGHNT, YYREEE (reference sequence). The CDR3 has 15 amino acids. The junction had 4 bases not matched to a gene; V was cut back by 0 bases and J by 5 bases. The CDR3 DNA is TGTGCCAGCAGCTTGGGGGGGACAGGGGATACTGAAGCTTTCTTT. This codes for CASSLGGTGDTEAFF.

The V and J genes are TRBV7-9 and TRBJ2-7; the match to TRBD1 covers 9 bases. The CDR3 length is 12 residues. Germline CDR1 and CDR2: SEHNR and FQNEAQ (reference sequence). The J segment lost 5 bases and the V segment lost 4 bases, leaving 0 bases of the junction unmatched. CDR3: CASSWDRDEQYF. CDR3 DNA sequence: TGTGCCAGCAGCTGGGACAGGGACGAGCAGTACTTC.

The chain employs TRBV9 and TRBJ1-3; D is undetermined. The CDR3 is made up of 17 amino acids. The germline V gene encodes CDR1 SGDLS and CDR2 YYNGEE. V was shortened by 4 bases and J by 4 bases, with 21 bases between the two germline ends. The DNA for the CDR3 is TGTGCCAGCAGCTCCCCTCCCCCGGACTACAGCGGAAACACCATATATTTT. Its protein product is CASSSPPPDYSGNTIYF.

The chain carries TRBV9 and TRBJ1-1; weak D call: TRBD1 (5 bases). The CDR3 totals 13 residues. CDR1 is SGDLS and CDR2 is YYNGEE in the germline V gene. The V end was cut by 0 bases, the J end by 11 bases, with 14 bases between. The CDR3 DNA reads TGTGCCAGCAGCGTAGGGCGGGACGCAACGGCTTTCTTT. Its translation is CASSVGRDATAFF.

This sequence joins TRBV6-5 and TRBJ1-4, with a weak D call TRBD1 (5 bases). Germline-derived CDR1 and CDR2 are MNHEY and SVGAGI. The V end lost 6 bases, the J end lost 8 bases, and 10 bases lay between the germline ends. This CDR3 spans 12 amino acids. For the CDR3, the DNA is TGTGCCAGCAGAGGTTCAGGGGAAAAACTGTTTTTT. Its protein is CASRGSGEKLFF.

V is TRBV5-8 and J is TRBJ1-4, with 10 bases lining up with TRBD1. Trimming at V came to 4 bases and at J to 7 bases, leaving 7 bases not matched to a gene. The germline V gene encodes CDR1 SGHTS and CDR2 YDEGEE. This CDR3 spans 15 amino acids. CDR3 in DNA: TGTGCCAGCAGCATCGGGACAGGGGCAGGTGAAAAACTGTTTTTT. Protein: CASSIGTGAGEKLFF.

V gene TRBV7-9 combines with J gene TRBJ1-6; a possible D gene is TRBD1 (5 bases). Trimming shortened V by 1 base and J by 9 bases, and 13 bases separated the two germline ends. Germline V gives CDR1 SEHNR, CDR2 FQNEAQ (reference sequence). The length of the CDR3 is 15 residues. The CDR3 reads CASSLEQGIGSPLHF. Here the CDR3 DNA reads TGTGCCAGCAGCTTAGAGCAGGGTATAGGTTCACCCCTCCACTTT.

This sequence joins TRBV6-5 and TRBJ1-2, with 8 bases identical to TRBD1. J lost 5 bases, V lost 0 bases, and 8 bases had no gene match. Germline-derived CDR1 and CDR2 are MNHEY and SVGAGI. The CDR3 is 16 amino acids. The CDR3 bases are TGTGCCAGCAGTTACTCGGTACAGGGGGGAAAGTATGGCTACACCTTC. It yields the protein CASSYSVQGGKYGYTF.

This clone was seen once. The V gene is TRBV19, the J gene TRBJ1-2; D is perhaps TRBD1 (5 bases). Germline V gives CDR1 LNHDA, CDR2 SQIVND (reference sequence). The CDR3 is 15 residues long. V lost 4 bases to trimming and J lost 0 bases, with 12 bases between them. The CDR3 loop reads CASSKQGGSNYGYTF. The CDR3 DNA reads TGTGCCAGTAGTAAGCAGGGAGGTTCTAACTATGGCTACACCTTC.

The chain employs TRBV19 and TRBJ1-2; maybe TRBD1 (5 bases). The CDR3 has 12 amino acids. The V and J ends lost 10 bases and 6 bases respectively, with 15 bases between them. The germline V gene encodes CDR1 LNHDA and CDR2 SQIVND (reference sequence). This CDR3 reads CATLTGGNGYTF. The CDR3 nucleotides read TGTGCCACCCTTACCGGGGGGAATGGCTACACCTTC.

The chain carries TRBV2 and TRBJ1-2; unclear D gene. There are 13 residues in the CDR3. Germline V gene lookup returns CDR1 SNHLY and CDR2 FYNNEI. V was pared by 1 base and J by 8 bases, with 11 bases between. CDR3 residues: CASSEVTLIGYTF. The CDR3 region has the DNA TGTGCCAGCAGTGAAGTCACTTTGATCGGCTACACCTTC.

This chain joins TRBV2 and TRBJ1-1, with D possibly matching TRBD1 (5 bases). Germline loops: CDR1 SNHLY, CDR2 FYNNEI. The CDR3 consists of 14 residues. Trimming removed 7 bases from V and 0 bases from J, with 12 bases in between. CDR3 sequence reads: CASILQGLNTEAFF. The DNA for the CDR3 is TGTGCCAGCATCCTTCAGGGCCTGAACACTGAAGCTTTCTTT.

The J gene is TRBJ2-6, the V gene TRBV6-1; perhaps TRBD1 as D (6 bases). This CDR3 spans 16 amino acids. Germline V gene sequence: CDR1 MNHNS, CDR2 SASEGT. V was shortened by 0 bases and J by 0 bases, with 6 bases between the two germline ends. The CDR3 DNA follows: TGTGCCAGCAGTGAAGCGACAGGCTCTGGGGCCAACGTCCTGACTTTC. Translation: CASSEATGSGANVLTF.

This sequence joins TRBV27 and TRBJ2-7; 7 bases fit TRBD2. CDR3 size: 14 residues. The V gene's germline CDR1 is MNHEY and CDR2 SMNVEV (reference sequence). V shed 6 bases, J shed 7 bases, and the junction held 12 bases outside the gene matches. CDR3 in amino acids: CASSRERGLVEQYF. CDR3 sequence (DNA): TGTGCCAGCAGCCGGGAGCGGGGTTTGGTGGAGCAGTACTTC.

The genes are TRBV7-2 and TRBJ2-2; weak D call: TRBD2 (6 bases). The CDR3 is 14 residues long. Per germline, CDR1 SGHTA and CDR2 FQGNSA. The V gene lost 2 bases and the J gene lost 8 bases, with 12 bases spanning the gap. Written as DNA, the CDR3 is TGTGCCAGCAGCTTAAGGAGGGTTGGGGGGGAGCTGTTTTTT. This translates into CASSLRRVGGELFF.

Only one count was recorded for this clone. The V call is TRBV6-2 or TRBV6-3, the J call TRBJ2-3; TRBD1 aligns across 7 bases. Germline V gene lookup returns CDR1 MNHEY and CDR2 SVGEGT. The CDR3 runs 15 residues. Trimming removed 2 bases from V and 5 bases from J; junction bases left unmatched: 7. The CDR3 spells CASSYDRVVGDTQYF. The CDR3 DNA is TGTGCCAGCAGTTACGACAGGGTTGTGGGAGATACGCAGTATTTT.

The rearrangement uses TRBV7-6 and TRBJ2-2; D possibly corresponds to TRBD2 (6 bases). This CDR3 comprises 13 residues. Germline V gene lookup returns CDR1 SGHVS and CDR2 FNYEAQ. The V end was cut by 1 base, the J end by 6 bases, with 6 bases between. The CDR3 coding sequence is TGTGCCAGCAGCTTAGGGGGGGCCGGGGAGCTGTTTTTT. This encodes CASSLGGAGELFF. The variable domain in full, completed from reference TRBV7-6 and TRBJ2-2, reads GAGVSQSPRYKVTKRGQDVALRCDPISGHVSLYWYRQALGQGPEFLTYFNYEAQQDKSGLPNDRFSAERPEGSISTLTIQRTEQRDSAMYRCASSLGGAGELFFGEGSRLTVL.

The rearrangement joins TRBV29-1 to TRBJ2-7, with D hard to call. Looked up from germline, CDR1 is SQVTM and CDR2 is ANQGSEA. CDR3 length: 11 amino acids. V lost 6 bases to trimming and J lost 7 bases, with 13 bases between them. The CDR3 region is CSVSTWAEQYF. CDR3 coding DNA: TGCAGCGTGTCTACCTGGGCTGAGCAGTACTTC.

The chain links TRBV19 to TRBJ2-1; 7 bases agree with TRBD1. The CDR3 is 15 residues long. The germline V gene has CDR1 LNHDA and CDR2 SQIVND (reference sequence). With 3 bases clipped from V and 8 bases from J, the junction kept 10 bases outside the gene matches. CDR3 DNA: TGTGCCAGTAGTATTACGGCAGGGGGAAGAGATGAGCAGTTCTTC. This sequence encodes CASSITAGGRDEQFF.

The chain links TRBV30 to TRBJ1-4, with D hard to call. CDR3 length equals 13 residues. V lost 6 bases, J lost 8 bases, and 16 bases lay in between. Germline-derived CDR1 and CDR2 are GTSNPN and SVGIG (reference sequence). CDR3 loop: CACPAYTAEKLFF. The CDR3 coding sequence is TGTGCCTGCCCAGCGTACACCGCGGAAAAACTGTTTTTT.

The chain carries TRBV3-1 (or the pseudogene TRBV3-2) and TRBJ2-3, with TRBD2 matching over 10 bases. Trimming took 3 bases from V and 4 from J; bases not matched to a gene: 7. The CDR3 totals 16 residues. Germline assignment: CDR1 LGHDT and CDR2 YNNKEL (reference sequence). CDR3 DNA: TGTGCCAGCAGCCAGGGAGCGGGGGGGCCATCAGATACGCAGTATTTT. Translated, it gives CASSQGAGGPSDTQYF.

This clone was counted a few times. The chain joins TRBV18 to TRBJ1-2; 7 positions agree with TRBD1. The J segment lost 4 bases and the V segment lost 3 bases, leaving 11 bases of the junction unmatched. The CDR3 length is 16 residues. The germline CDR1 and CDR2 sequences are KGHSH and LQKENI. The CDR3 DNA reads as TGTGCCAGCTCACCGCCTATCAGGGGGTACGGCTATGGCTACACCTTC. Translation: CASSPPIRGYGYGYTF. Together with reference TRBV18 and TRBJ1-2, the CDR3 gives the full variable domain: NAGVMQNPRHLVRRRGQEARLRCSPMKGHSHVYWYRQLPEEGLKFMVYLQKENIIDESGMPKERFSAEFPKEGPSILRIQQVVRGDSAAYFCASSPPIRGYGYGYTFGSGTRLTVV.

The chain has TRBV7-8 and TRBJ1-4; D remains unclear. The CDR3 spans 13 residues. V was cut by 2 bases and J by 8 bases, with 9 bases left in between. The V gene's germline CDR1 is SGHVS and CDR2 FQNEAQ. CDR3 DNA sequence: TGTGCCAGCAGCTTACTAGATGCCGAAAAACTGTTTTTT. Amino acids: CASSLLDAEKLFF.

This chain uses TRBV2 with TRBJ1-2; TRBD1 matches at 8 bases. Germline assignment: CDR1 SNHLY and CDR2 FYNNEI. J gave up 5 bases and V 4 bases, and 6 bases lay outside the gene matches. This CDR3 comprises 14 residues. CDR3 amino acids: CASSGTGIGYGYTF. CDR3 nucleotide sequence: TGTGCCAGCAGTGGGACAGGGATAGGTTATGGCTACACCTTC.

This clone came up a few times. The chain uses TRBV19 and TRBJ1-4; 7 positions match TRBD1. The length of the CDR3 is 14 residues. V was pared by 5 bases and J by 7 bases, with 7 bases of the junction left unmatched. Per the germline V gene, CDR1 is LNHDA and CDR2 is SQIVND (reference sequence). CDR3 nucleotides: TGTGCCAGTAGTTCGGACAGGACCAGTGAAAAACTGTTTTTT. This translates into CASSSDRTSEKLFF.

The gene calls are TRBV6-1 and TRBJ1-3; D unclear. This CDR3 comprises 16 residues. Germline V CDR1 and CDR2: MNHNS, SASEGT. V dropped 2 bases and J dropped 1 base, with 12 bases sitting between them. This CDR3 reads CASSELGPGSGNTIYF. Written as DNA, the CDR3 is TGTGCCAGCAGTGAACTGGGCCCGGGGTCTGGAAACACCATATATTTT.

The rearrangement joins TRBV5-4 to TRBJ2-2, with D hard to call. The ends were cut back, 4 bases at V and 5 bases at J, with 15 bases in the middle. Germline values: CDR1 SGHNT, CDR2 YYREEE (reference sequence). This CDR3 contains 15 residues. The CDR3 bases are TGTGCCAGCAGCCTCTTCCGGAGTGGTACCGGGGAGCTGTTTTTT. Residues: CASSLFRSGTGELFF.

V is TRBV24-1 and J is TRBJ2-2; weak D call: TRBD2 (7 bases). The germline V gene has CDR1 KGHDR and CDR2 SFDVKD. V was shortened by 4 bases and J by 5 bases, with 19 bases between the two germline ends. This CDR3 comprises 17 residues. The CDR3, as DNA: TGTGCCACCAGTGACCCCCTAGGGGGGGCGCTGACCGGGGAGCTGTTTTTT. It codes for CATSDPLGGALTGELFF.